This TCR beta chain derives from a study of T cells expressing NK-cell markers. Study-wide findings and caveats: NKG2C+ dominant clonotypes from 5 to 7 donors made up roughly 1.0-7.5% of CD8+ T cells. Expanded clones of NKG2C+ T cells had an unclear HCMV specificity.

The CDR3 consists of 15 residues. On this clonotype itself: What it binds is unknown.

5'RACE template switching built TCR beta cDNA with unique molecular identifiers. TCRdb re-called the 5' RACE reads and catalogs CDR3 proteins one per entry, DNA excluded. Its table lists 400,000 or so distinct CDR3 sequences. The chain employs TRBV12-3 or TRBV12-4 and TRBJ2-1; as DNA is missing, the TRBD1 call by TCRdb cannot be tested. This clonotype originated in a woman aged 45-60 years in good health. The source material was blood T cells: a sorted CD56 or NKG2C T cell subset, CD4+ or CD8+ T cells, or bulk PBMC T cells (not recorded which). The CDR3 protein is CASSLPWTGNNEQFF.